This T cell receptor beta chain was recovered during a study of T cells in Graves' hyperthyroidism and ophthalmopathy. Findings and caveats of the study: Before onset, ophthalmopathy was predicted by the model a median around 6.2 months earlier. The blood repertoire included most of the expanded thyroid clonotypes above 0.001.

10 ml fresh peripheral blood yielded the PBMCs. The trim removed 3 bases at V and 8 bases at J, leaving 8 bases unmatched. Per the germline V gene, CDR1 is DFQATT and CDR2 is SNEGSKA (reference sequence). There are 14 residues in the CDR3. Authors of the study amplified TCR beta CDR3 regions from RNA transcripts. First-round RT-PCR targeting the TCR CDR3 was performed with the HTBI primer set. TCRdb re-derived calls from the multiplex PCR reads in MiXCR, one entry per CDR3 protein. The top ten clones hold approximately 3.4% of a sample with about 59,000 distinct CDR3 sequences, approximately 50% of them seen once. By sample fraction, this clonotype is medium-sized. Its antigen is still unknown.

This chain joins TRBV20-1 and TRBJ2-1, with TRBD1 matching over 9 bases. Sequencing was done on a sample of blood. This sequence originates from a woman aged 55-75 years with Graves' ophthalmopathy. The CDR3 spells CSARGTGNIDEQFF. DNA for the CDR3: TGCAGTGCTAGGGGGACAGGGAATATCGATGAGCAGTTCTTC.